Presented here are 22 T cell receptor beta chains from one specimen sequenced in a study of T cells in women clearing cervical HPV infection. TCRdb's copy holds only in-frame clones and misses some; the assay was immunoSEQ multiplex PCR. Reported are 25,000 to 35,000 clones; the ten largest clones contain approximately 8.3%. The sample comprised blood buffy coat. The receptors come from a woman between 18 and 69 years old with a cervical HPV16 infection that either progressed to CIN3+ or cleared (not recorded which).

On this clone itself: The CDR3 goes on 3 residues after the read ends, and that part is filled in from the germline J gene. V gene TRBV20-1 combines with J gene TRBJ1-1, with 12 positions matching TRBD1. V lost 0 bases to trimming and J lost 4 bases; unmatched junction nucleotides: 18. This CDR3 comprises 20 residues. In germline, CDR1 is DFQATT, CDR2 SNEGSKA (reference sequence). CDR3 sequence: CSARDNYRGQGAQVATEAFF. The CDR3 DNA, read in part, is TGCAGTGCTAGAGATAATTACCGGGGACAGGGGGCGCAAGTTGCCACTGAA.

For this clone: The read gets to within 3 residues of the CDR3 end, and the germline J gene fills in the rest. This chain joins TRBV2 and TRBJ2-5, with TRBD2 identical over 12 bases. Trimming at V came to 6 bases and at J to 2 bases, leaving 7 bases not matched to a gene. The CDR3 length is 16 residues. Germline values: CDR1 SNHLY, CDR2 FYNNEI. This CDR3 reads CASRGTSGRLQETQYF. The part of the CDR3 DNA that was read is TGTGCCAGCAGGGGAACTAGCGGGAGGTTACAAGAGACC.

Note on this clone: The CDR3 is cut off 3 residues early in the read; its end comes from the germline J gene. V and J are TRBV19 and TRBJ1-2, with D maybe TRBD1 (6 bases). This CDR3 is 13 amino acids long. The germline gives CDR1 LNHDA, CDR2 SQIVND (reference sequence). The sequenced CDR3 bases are TGTGCCAGTAGTATAACAGGGCCCTACGAC. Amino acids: CASSITGPYD. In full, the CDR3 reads CASSITGPYDYTF.

The covered CDR3 bases are TGTGCCAGCTCCCCAGGGGGCGCGTCTTATAGCAATCAGCCC. Translating it yields CASSPGGASYSNQP. The whole CDR3 region reads CASSPGGASYSNQPQHF. The gene calls are TRBV19 and TRBJ1-5, with TRBD1 matching over 8 bases. The read falls 3 residues short of the CDR3 end, and the missing part is taken from the germline J gene. The CDR3 is 17 amino acids. V gave up 9 bases and J gave up 0 bases; unmatched junction bases: 13. Per the germline V gene, CDR1 is LNHDA and CDR2 is SQIVND (reference sequence).

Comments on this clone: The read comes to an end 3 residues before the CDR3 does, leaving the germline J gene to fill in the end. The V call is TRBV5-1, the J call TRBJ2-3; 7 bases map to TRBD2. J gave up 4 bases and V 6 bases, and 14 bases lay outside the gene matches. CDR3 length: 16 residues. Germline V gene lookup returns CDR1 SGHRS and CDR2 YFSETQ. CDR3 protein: CASNQDGPGRADTQYF. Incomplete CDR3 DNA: TGCGCCAGCAACCAGGACGGGCCAGGGAGGGCAGATACG.

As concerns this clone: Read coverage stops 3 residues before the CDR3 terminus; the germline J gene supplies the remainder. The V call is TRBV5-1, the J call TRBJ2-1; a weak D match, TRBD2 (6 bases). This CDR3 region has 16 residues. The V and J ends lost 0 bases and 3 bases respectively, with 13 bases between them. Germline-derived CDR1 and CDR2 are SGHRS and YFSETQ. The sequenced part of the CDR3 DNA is TGCGCCAGCAGCTTGGAAGGCCCGGGGGTCTACAATGAG. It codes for CASSLEGPGVYNE. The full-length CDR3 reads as CASSLEGPGVYNEQFF.

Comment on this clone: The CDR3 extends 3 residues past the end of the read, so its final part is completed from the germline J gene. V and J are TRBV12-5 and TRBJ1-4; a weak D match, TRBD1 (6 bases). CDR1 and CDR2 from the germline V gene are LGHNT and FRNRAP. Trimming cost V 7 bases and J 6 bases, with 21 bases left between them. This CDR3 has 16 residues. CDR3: CASAPGGRGLDEKLFF. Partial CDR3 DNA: TGTGCTAGTGCCCCGGGGGGCCGGGGGCTTGATGAAAAA.

Incomplete CDR3 DNA: TGTGCCAGCAGGACGGGACAGCTGAATTCACCC. Its translation is CASRTGQLNSP. In full, the CDR3 is CASRTGQLNSPLHF. This chain links TRBV2 with TRBJ1-6, with 7 bases lining up with TRBD1. The missing CDR3 end, 3 residues past where the read stops, is filled in from the germline J gene. After removal of 6 bases from V and 7 bases from J, the junction contained 6 bases not matched to a gene. Germline CDR1 and CDR2: SNHLY and FYNNEI. The CDR3 is made up of 14 amino acids.

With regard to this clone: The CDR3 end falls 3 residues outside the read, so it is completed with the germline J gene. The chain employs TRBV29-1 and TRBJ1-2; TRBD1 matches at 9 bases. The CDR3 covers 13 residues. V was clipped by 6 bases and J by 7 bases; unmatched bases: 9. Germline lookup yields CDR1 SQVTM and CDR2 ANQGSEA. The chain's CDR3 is CSVGGQGKAGYTF. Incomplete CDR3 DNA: TGCAGCGTCGGGGGACAGGGTAAGGCTGGC.

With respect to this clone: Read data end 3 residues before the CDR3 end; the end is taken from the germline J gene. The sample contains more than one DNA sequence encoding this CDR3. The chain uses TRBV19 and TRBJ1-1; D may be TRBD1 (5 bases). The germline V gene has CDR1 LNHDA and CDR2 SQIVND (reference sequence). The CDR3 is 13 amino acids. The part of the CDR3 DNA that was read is TGTGCCACCGGGGCGGGGTCGGGAGAGACA. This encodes CATGAGSGET. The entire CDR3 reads CATGAGSGETAFF.

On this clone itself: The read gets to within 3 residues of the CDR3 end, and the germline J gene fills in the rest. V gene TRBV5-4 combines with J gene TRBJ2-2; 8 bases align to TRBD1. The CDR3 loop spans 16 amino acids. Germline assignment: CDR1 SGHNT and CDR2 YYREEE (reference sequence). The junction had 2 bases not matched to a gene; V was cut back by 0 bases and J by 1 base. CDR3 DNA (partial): TGTGCCAGCAGCTTGGCCGGGACAGGGAACACCGGGGAG. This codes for CASSLAGTGNTGE. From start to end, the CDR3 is CASSLAGTGNTGELFF. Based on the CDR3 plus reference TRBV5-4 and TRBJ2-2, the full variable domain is ETGVTQSPTHLIKTRGQQVTLRCSSQSGHNTVSWYQQALGQGPQFIFQYYREEENGRGNFPPRFSGLQFPNYSSELNVNALELDDSALYLCASSLAGTGNTGELFFGEGSRLTVL.

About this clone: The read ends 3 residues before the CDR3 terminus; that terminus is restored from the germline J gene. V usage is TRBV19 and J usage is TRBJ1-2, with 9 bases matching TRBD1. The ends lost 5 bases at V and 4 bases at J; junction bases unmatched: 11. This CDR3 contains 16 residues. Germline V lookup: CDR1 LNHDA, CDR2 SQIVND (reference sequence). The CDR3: CASSANGGTGTYGYTF. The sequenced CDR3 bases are TGTGCCAGTAGTGCAAATGGGGGGACAGGGACCTATGGC.

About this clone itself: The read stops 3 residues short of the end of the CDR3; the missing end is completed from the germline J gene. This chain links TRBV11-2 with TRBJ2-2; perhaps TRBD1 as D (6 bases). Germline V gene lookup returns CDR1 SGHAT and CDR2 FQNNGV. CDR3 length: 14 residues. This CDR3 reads CASSFYQGSSPLFF. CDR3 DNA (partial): TGTGCCAGCAGCTTTTACCAGGGGAGTTCGCCG.

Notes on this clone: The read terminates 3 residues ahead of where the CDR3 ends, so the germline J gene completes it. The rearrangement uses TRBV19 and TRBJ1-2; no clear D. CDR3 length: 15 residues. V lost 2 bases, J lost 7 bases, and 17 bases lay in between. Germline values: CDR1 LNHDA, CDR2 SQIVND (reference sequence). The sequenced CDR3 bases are TGTGCCAGTAGTATAAAGCCGTCCCTTCTATCTGGC. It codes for CASSIKPSLLSG. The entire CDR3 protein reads CASSIKPSLLSGYTF.

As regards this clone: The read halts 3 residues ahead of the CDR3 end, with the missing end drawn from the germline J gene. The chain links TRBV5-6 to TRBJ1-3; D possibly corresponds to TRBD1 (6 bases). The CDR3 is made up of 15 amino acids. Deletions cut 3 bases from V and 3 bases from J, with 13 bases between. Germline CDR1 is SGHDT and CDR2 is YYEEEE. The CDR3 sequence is CASSSPTGFGNTIYF. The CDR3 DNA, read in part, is TGTGCCAGCAGCTCCCCAACAGGGTTTGGAAACACC. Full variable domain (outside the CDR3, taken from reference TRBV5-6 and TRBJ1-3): DAGVTQSPTHLIKTRGQQVTLRCSPKSGHDTVSWYQQALGQGPQFIFQYYEEEERQRGNFPDRFSGHQFPNYSSELNVNALLLGDSALYLCASSSPTGFGNTIYFGEGSWLTVV.

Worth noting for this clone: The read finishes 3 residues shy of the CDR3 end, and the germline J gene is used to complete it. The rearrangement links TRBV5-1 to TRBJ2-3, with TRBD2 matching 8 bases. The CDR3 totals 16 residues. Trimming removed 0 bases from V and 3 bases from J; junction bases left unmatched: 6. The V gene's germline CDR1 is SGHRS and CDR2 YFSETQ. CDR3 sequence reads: CASSLVGGGRTDTQYF. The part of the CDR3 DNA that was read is TGCGCCAGCAGCTTGGTCGGGGGGGGGAGGACAGATACG.

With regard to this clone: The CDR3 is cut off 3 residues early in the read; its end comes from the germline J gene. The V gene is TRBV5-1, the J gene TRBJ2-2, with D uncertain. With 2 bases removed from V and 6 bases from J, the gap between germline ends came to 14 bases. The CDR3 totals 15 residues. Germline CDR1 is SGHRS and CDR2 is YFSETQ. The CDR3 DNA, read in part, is TGCGCCAGCAGCTTAAGAGAAGGGCCCCCCGGGGAG. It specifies CASSLREGPPGE. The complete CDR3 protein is CASSLREGPPGELFF.

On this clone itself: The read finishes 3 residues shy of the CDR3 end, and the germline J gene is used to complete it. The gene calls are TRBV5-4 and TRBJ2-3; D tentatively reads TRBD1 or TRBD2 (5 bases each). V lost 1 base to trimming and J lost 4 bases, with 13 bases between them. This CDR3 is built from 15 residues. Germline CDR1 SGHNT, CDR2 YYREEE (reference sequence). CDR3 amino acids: CASSLSRERADTQYF. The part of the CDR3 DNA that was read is TGTGCCAGCAGCTTGAGCAGGGAGCGCGCAGATACG.

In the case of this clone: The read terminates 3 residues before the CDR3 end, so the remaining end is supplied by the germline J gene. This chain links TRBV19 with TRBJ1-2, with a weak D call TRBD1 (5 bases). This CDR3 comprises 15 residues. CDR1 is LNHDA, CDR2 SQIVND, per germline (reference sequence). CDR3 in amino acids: CASSISSGGVYDYTF. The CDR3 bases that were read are TGTGCCAGTAGTATTTCAAGCGGGGGGGTCTACGAC.

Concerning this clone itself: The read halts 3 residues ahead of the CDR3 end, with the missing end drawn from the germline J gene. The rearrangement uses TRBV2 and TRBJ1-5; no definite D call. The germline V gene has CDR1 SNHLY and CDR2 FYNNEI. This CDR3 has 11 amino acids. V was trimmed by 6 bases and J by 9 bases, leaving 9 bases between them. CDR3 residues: CASRLEGPQHF. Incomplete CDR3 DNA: TGTGCCAGCAGACTCGAGGGGCCC.

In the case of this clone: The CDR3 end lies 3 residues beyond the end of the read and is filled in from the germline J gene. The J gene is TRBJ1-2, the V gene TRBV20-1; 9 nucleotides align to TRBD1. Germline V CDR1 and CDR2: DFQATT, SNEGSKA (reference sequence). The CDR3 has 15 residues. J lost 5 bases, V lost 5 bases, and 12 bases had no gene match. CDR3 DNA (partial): TGCAGTGCTTTACAGACCAGACAGGGGGTATATGGC. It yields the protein CSALQTRQGVYG. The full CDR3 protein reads CSALQTRQGVYGYTF.

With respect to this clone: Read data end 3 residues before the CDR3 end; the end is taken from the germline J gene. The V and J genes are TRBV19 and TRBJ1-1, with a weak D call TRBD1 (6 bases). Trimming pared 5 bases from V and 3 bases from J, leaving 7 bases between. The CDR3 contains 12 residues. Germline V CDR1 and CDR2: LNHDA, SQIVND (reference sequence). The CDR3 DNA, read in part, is TGTGCCAGTAGTTACAGGGACACTGAA. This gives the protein CASSYRDTE. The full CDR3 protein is CASSYRDTEAFF.